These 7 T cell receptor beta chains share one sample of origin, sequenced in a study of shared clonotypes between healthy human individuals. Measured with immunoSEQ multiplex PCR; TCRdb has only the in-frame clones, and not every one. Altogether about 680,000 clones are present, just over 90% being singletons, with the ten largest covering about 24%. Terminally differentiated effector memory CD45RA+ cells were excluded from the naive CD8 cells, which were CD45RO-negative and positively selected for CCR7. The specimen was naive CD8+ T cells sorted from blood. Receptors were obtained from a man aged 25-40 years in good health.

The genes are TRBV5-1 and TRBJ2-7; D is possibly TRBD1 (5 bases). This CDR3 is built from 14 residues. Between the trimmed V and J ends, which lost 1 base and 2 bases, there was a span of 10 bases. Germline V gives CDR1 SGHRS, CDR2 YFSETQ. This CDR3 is CASSLPQDPYEQYF. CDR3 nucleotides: TGCGCCAGCAGCTTGCCACAGGATCCCTACGAGCAGTACTTC.

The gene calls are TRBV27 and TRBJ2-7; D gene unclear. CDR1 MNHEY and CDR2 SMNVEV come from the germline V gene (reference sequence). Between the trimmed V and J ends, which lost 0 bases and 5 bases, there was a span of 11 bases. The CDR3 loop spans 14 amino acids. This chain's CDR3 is CASSLSRVGDEQYF. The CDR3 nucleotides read TGTGCCAGCAGTTTATCTAGGGTAGGTGACGAGCAGTACTTC.

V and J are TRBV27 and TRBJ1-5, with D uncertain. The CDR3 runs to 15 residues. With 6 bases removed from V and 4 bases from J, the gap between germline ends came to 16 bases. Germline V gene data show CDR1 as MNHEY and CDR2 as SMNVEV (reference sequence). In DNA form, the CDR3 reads TGTGCCAGCAGCCAAAGACGGTTTCCTAATCAGCCCCAGCATTTT. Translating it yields CASSQRRFPNQPQHF.

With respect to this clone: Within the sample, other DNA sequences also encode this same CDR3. The CDR3 here is CATSRDRGAYEQYF. The CDR3 nucleotides are TGTGCCACCAGCCGGGACAGGGGGGCCTACGAGCAGTACTTC. The rearrangement uses TRBV15 and TRBJ2-7; 11 positions agree with TRBD1. With 5 bases clipped from V and 2 bases from J, the junction kept 2 bases outside the gene matches. CDR3 length equals 14 residues. Germline loops: CDR1 LNHNV, CDR2 YYDKDF (reference sequence).

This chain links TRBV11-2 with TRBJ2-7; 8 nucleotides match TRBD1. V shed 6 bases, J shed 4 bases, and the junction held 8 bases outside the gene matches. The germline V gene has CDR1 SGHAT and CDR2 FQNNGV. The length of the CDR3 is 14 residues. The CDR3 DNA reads TGTGCCAGCAGTAAGGACAGGGCGTTATACGAGCAGTACTTC. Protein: CASSKDRALYEQYF. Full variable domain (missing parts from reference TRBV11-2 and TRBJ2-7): EAGVAQSPRYKIIEKRQSVAFWCNPISGHATLYWYQQILGQGPKLLIQFQNNGVVDDSQLPKDRFSAERLKGVDSTLKIQPAKLEDSAVYLCASSKDRALYEQYFGPGTRLTVT.

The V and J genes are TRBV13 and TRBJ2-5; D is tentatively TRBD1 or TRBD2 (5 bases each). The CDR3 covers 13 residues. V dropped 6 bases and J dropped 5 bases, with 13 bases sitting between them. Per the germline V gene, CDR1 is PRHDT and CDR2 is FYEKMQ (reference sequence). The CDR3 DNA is TGTGCCAGCAGTCCTGAGGGGCGGGAGACCCAGTACTTC. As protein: CASSPEGRETQYF.

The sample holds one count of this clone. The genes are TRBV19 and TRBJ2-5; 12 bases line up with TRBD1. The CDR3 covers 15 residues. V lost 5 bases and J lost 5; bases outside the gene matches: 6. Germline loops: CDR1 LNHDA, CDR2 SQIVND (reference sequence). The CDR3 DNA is TGTGCCAGTAGTCCCGGGACAGGGGGCCGGGAGACCCAGTACTTC. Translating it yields CASSPGTGGRETQYF.